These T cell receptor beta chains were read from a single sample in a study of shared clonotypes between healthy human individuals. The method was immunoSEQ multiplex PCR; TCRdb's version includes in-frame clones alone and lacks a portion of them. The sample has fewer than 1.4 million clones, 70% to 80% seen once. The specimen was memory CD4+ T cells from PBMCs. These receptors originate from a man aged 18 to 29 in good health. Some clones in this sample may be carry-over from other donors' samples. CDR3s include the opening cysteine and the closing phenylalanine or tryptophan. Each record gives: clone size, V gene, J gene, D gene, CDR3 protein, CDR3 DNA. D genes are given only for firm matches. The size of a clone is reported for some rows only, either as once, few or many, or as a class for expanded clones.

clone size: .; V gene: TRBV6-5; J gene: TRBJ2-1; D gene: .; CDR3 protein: CASSYEGPGYNEQFF; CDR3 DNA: TGTGCCAGCAGTTACGAGGGGCCCGGGTACAATGAGCAGTTCTTC
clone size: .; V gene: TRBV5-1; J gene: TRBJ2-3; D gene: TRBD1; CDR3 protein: CASSLAVAGGVDTQYF; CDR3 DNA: TGCGCCAGCAGCTTGGCCGTGGCAGGGGGCGTAGATACGCAGTATTTT
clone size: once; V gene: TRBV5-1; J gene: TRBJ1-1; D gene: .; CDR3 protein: CASSLLRLNTEAFF; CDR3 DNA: TGCGCCAGCAGCTTGCTCAGGTTGAACACTGAAGCTTTCTTT
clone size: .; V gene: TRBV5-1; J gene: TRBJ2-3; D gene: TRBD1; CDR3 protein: CASSAGQGDFSTDTQYF; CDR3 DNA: TGCGCCAGCAGCGCGGGACAGGGGGACTTTAGCACAGATACGCAGTATTTT
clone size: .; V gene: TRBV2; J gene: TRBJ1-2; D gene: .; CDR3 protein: CASSSRGRGGTYGYTF; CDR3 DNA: TGTGCCAGCAGTAGTCGCGGACGTGGCGGGACCTATGGCTACACCTTC
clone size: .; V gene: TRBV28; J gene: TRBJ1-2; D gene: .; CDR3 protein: CASSAQRGYTF; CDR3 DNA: TGTGCCAGCAGTGCGCAGAGGGGCTACACCTTC
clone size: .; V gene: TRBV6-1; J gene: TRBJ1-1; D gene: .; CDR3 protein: CASSIVSMNTEAFF; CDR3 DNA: TGTGCCAGCAGTATCGTTAGTATGAACACTGAAGCTTTCTTT
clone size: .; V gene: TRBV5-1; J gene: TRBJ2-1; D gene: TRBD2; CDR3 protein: CASRGGTSGSYNEQFF; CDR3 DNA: TGCGCCAGCAGGGGGGGAACTAGCGGTTCCTACAATGAGCAGTTCTTC
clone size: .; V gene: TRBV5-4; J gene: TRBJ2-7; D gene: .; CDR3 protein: CASSAKYGNNYEQYF; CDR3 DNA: TGTGCCAGCAGCGCAAAATACGGGAACAACTACGAGCAGTACTTC
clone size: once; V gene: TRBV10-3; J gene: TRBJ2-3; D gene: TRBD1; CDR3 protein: CAISVGQPPDTQYF; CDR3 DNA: TGTGCCATCAGTGTGGGACAGCCCCCAGATACGCAGTATTTT
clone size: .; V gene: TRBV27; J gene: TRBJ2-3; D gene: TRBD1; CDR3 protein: CASSSPGQGDTQYF; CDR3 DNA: TGTGCCAGCAGTTCGCCTGGACAGGGGGATACGCAGTATTTT
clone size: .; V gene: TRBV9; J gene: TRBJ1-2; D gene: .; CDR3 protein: CASSVALGGKLDYGYTF; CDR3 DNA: TGTGCCAGCAGCGTAGCCCTCGGAGGGAAGTTGGACTATGGCTACACCTTC
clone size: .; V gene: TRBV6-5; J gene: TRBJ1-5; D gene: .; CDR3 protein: CASSYVVNQPQHF; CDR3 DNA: TGTGCCAGCAGTTACGTCGTAAATCAGCCCCAGCATTTT
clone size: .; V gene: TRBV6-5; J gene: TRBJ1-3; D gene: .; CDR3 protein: CASRGRFSGNTIYF; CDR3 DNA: TGTGCCAGCAGGGGGAGATTCTCTGGAAACACCATATATTTT
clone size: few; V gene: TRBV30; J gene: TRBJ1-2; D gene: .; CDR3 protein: CAWWGNYGYTF; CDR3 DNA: TGTGCCTGGTGGGGGAACTATGGCTACACCTTC
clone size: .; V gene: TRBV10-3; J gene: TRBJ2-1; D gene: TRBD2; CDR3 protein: CAISETGTSGTEQFF; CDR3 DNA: TGTGCCATCAGCGAGACCGGGACTAGCGGTACCGAGCAGTTCTTC
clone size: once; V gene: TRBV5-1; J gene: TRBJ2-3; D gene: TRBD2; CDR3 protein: CASSSRLAGGTDTQYF; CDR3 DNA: TGCGCCAGCAGCTCCCGACTAGCGGGAGGCACAGATACGCAGTATTTT
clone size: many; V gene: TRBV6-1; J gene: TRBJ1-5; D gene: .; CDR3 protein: CASSEAGTNNQPQHF; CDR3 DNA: TGTGCCAGCAGTGAAGCAGGGACAAACAATCAGCCCCAGCATTTT
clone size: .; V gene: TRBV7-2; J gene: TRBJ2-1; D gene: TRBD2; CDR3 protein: CASSSSGRGRASYNEQFF; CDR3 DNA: TGTGCCAGCAGCTCCTCAGGTCGCGGGAGGGCGTCCTACAATGAGCAGTTCTTC
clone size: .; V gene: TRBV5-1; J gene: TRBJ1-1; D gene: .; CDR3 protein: CASNPVGNTEAFF; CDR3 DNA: TGCGCCAGCAACCCGGTGGGAAACACTGAAGCTTTCTTT
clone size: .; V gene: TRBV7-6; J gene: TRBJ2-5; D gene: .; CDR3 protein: CASSETYPHGTQYF; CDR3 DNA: TGTGCCAGCAGCGAGACCTACCCCCATGGGACCCAGTACTTC
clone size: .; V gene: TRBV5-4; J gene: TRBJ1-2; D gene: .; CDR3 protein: CASSTDPGDSGYTF; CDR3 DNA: TGTGCCAGCAGCACTGATCCAGGGGACTCTGGCTACACCTTC
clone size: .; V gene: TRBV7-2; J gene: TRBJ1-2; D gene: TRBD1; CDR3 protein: CASRLDREHYGYTF; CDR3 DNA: TGTGCCAGCAGGCTGGACAGGGAGCACTATGGCTACACCTTC
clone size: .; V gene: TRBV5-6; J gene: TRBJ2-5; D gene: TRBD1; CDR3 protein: CASTRGDRREETQYF; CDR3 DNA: TGTGCCAGCACCCGAGGGGACAGGAGGGAGGAGACCCAGTACTTC
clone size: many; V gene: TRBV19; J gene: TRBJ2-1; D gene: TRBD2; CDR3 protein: CASSGTSGRAASYNEQFF; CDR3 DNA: TGTGCCAGTAGTGGGACTAGCGGGAGGGCGGCCTCCTACAATGAGCAGTTCTTC
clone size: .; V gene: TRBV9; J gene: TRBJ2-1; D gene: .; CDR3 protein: CASSVGDFYNEQFF; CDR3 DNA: TGTGCCAGCAGCGTAGGGGATTTCTACAATGAGCAGTTCTTC
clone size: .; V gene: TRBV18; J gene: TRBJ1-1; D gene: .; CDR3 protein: CASSEWDTYTEAFF; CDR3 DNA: TGTGCCAGCTCAGAGTGGGACACTTACACTGAAGCTTTCTTT
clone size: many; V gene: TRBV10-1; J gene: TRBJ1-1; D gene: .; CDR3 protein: CARWEAFF; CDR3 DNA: TGCGCCAGATGGGAAGCTTTCTTT
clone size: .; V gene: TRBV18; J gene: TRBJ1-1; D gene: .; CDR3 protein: CASSRQQNTEAFF; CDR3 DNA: TGTGCCAGCTCTCGACAGCAGAACACTGAAGCTTTCTTT
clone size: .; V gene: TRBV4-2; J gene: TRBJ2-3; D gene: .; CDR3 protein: CASSQEPSDTQYF; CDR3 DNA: TGTGCCAGCAGCCAAGAGCCTAGTGATACGCAGTATTTT
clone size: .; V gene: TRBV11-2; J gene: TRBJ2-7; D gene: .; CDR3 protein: CASSLAGAGEQYF; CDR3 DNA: TGTGCCAGCAGCTTAGCAGGGGCGGGCGAGCAGTACTTC
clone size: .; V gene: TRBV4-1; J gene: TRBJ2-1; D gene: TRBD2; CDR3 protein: CASSLGLAGAGGANEQFF; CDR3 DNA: TGCGCCAGCAGCTTAGGACTAGCGGGAGCGGGTGGTGCGAATGAGCAGTTCTTC
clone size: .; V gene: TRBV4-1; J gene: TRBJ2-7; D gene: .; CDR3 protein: CASSLGDTSYEQYF; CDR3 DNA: TGCGCCAGCAGCCTCGGGGACACTTCCTACGAGCAGTACTTC
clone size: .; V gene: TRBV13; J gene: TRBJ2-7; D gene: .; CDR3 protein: CASSLVPGRSSYEQYF; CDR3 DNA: TGTGCCAGCAGCTTAGTACCCGGGAGAAGCTCCTACGAGCAGTACTTC
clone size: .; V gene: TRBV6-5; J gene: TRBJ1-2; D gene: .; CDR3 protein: CASRIDGTYGYTF; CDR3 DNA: TGTGCCAGCAGGATAGACGGGACCTATGGCTACACCTTC
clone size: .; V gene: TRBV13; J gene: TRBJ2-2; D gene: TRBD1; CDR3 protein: CASRPGQGDTGELFF; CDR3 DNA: TGTGCCAGCAGACCGGGACAGGGGGACACCGGGGAGCTGTTTTTT
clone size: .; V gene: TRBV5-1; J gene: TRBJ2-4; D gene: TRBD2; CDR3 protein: CASSLAGAGVFRDIQYF; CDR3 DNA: TGCGCCAGCAGCTTGGCGGGAGCGGGAGTGTTCCGTGACATTCAGTACTTC
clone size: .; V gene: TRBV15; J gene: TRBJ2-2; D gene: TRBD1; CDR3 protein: CATSQEGQGAITGELFF; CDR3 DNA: TGTGCCACCAGCCAAGAGGGCCAGGGGGCGATCACCGGGGAGCTGTTTTTT
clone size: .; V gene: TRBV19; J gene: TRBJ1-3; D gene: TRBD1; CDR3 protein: CASSSRRDSNSGNTIYF; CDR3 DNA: TGTGCCAGTAGTTCCCGGAGGGACAGCAATTCTGGAAACACCATATATTTT
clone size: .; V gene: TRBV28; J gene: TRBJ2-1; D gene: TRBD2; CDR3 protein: CASLPSGSSYNEQFF; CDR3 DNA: TGTGCCAGCTTACCAAGCGGGAGCTCCTACAATGAGCAGTTCTTC
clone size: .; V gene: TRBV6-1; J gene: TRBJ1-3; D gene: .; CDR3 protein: CASRRQPSGNTIYF; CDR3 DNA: TGTGCCAGCAGAAGACAGCCCTCTGGAAACACCATATATTTT
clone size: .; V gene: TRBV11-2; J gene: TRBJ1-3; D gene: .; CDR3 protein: CASSSDGNTIYF; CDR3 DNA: TGTGCCAGCAGCTCAGATGGAAACACCATATATTTT
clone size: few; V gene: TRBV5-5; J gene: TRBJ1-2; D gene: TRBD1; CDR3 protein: CASSVQGAGTYGYTF; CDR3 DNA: TGTGCCAGCAGCGTCCAGGGGGCTGGAACCTATGGCTACACCTTC
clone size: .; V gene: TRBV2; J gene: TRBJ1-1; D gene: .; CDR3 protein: CASTLAYEAFF; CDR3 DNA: TGTGCCAGCACTTTAGCGTATGAAGCTTTCTTT
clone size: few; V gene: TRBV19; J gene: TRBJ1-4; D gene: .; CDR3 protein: CASSIRGPGINEKLFF; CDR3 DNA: TGTGCCAGTAGTATAAGAGGGCCAGGGATTAATGAAAAACTGTTTTTT
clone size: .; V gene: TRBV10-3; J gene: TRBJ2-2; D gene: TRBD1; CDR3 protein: CAISGPPGQGNTGELFF; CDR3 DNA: TGTGCCATCAGTGGGCCCCCGGGACAGGGTAACACCGGGGAGCTGTTTTTT
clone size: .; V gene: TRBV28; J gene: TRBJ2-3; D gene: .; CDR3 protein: CASSTRWGMEADTQYF; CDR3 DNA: TGTGCCAGCAGCACCCGATGGGGCATGGAGGCAGATACGCAGTATTTT
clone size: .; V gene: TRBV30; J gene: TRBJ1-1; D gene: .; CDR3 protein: CAWDQSMNTEAFF; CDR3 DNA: TGTGCCTGGGACCAAAGCATGAACACTGAAGCTTTCTTT
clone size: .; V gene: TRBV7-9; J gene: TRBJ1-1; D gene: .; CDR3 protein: CASPRGLMNTEAFF; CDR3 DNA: TGTGCCAGCCCCAGGGGCCTCATGAACACTGAAGCTTTCTTT
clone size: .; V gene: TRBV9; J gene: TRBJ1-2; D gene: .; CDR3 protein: CASSRDYGYTF; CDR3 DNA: TGTGCCAGCAGCCGTGATTATGGCTACACCTTC
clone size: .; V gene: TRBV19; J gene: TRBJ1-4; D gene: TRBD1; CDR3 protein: CASSGTGVNEKLFF; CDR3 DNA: TGTGCCAGTAGCGGGACAGGGGTTAATGAAAAACTGTTTTTT
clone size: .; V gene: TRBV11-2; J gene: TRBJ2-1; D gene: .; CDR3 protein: CASSPLTGTPYNEQFF; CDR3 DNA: TGTGCCAGCAGCCCGCTAACAGGTACTCCCTACAATGAGCAGTTCTTC
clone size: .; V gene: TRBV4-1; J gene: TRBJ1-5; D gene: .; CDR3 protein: CASSQGRPNQPQHF; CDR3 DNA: TGCGCCAGCAGCCAAGGAAGGCCCAATCAGCCCCAGCATTTT
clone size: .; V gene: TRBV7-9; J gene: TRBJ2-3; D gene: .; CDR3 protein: CASSLGLSTDTQYF; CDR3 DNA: TGTGCCAGCAGCTTGGGACTGAGCACAGATACGCAGTATTTT
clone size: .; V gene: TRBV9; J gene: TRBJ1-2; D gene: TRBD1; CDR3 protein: CASRSTGRNGYTF; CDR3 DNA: TGTGCCAGCCGATCGACAGGGAGAAATGGCTACACCTTC
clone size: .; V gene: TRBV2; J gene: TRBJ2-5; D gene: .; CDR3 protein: CASSEEMRETQYF; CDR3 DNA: TGTGCCAGCAGTGAAGAAATGAGAGAGACCCAGTACTTC
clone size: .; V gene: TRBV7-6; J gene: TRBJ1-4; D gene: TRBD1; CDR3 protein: CASSPQTGGGEKLFF; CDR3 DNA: TGTGCCAGCAGCCCTCAGACAGGGGGGGGAGAAAAACTGTTTTTT
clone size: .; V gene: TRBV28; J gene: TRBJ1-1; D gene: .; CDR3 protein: CASTPHLNTEAFF; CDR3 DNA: TGTGCCAGCACCCCACACCTGAACACTGAAGCTTTCTTT
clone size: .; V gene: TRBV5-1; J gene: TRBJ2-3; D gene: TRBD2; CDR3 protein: CASSLEGGRADTQYF; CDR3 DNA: TGCGCCAGCAGCTTGGAGGGCGGGAGGGCAGATACGCAGTATTTT